This TCR beta chain was recorded in a study of shared clonotypes between healthy human individuals. On this clone itself: The antigen is unknown.

General observations from the study: Clonotype sharing among the donors was expected to vary with sequencing depth.

Repertoires were generated with immunoSEQ multiplex PCR, while TCRdb's copy carries only in-frame clones and drops some. The sample has millions of clones; just over 90% are singletons. The sequence derives from a man aged 18 to 30 in good health. Some clones in this sample may be carry-over from other donors' samples. Sample: naive CD4+ T cells from PBMCs. Described subset: CD45RA+ positively selected.

The CDR3 is CASSLAWDGDSYEQYF. CDR3 in DNA: TGTGCCAGCAGCTTAGCGTGGGACGGTGACTCCTACGAGCAGTACTTC. V is TRBV7-6 and J is TRBJ2-7; D might be TRBD1 or TRBD2, each matching 5 bases. CDR1 is SGHVS and CDR2 is FNYEAQ in the germline V gene. The CDR3 consists of 16 residues. V was trimmed by 0 bases and J by 0 bases, leaving 12 bases between them.